The clone carrying this T cell receptor beta chain has only a few counts. Through template switching, a universal primer site was introduced, and the cDNA contained unique molecular identifiers. TCRdb passed the 5' RACE reads through MiXCR, listing each CDR3 protein once. The sample records about 220,000 distinct CDR3 sequences, 7.5% being singletons. This sample is drawn from a study of identical twins. These data were likewise used in another study, on yellow fever vaccine responses in identical twins.

The sequenced sample was memory (CD45RO+) T cells sorted from blood. The TCR originated in a young woman in good health.

CDR3 bases: TGCAGTGCTCCCTGGTTGGGATCGGGGGGGGCGGATACGCAGTATTTT. It translates to CSAPWLGSGGADTQYF. The genes are TRBV20-1 and TRBJ2-3; 8 nucleotides agree with TRBD2. J lost 6 bases, V lost 5 bases, and 16 bases had no gene match. The CDR3 is 16 residues long. Looked up from germline, CDR1 is DFQATT and CDR2 is SNEGSKA (reference sequence).